Described below is a single T cell receptor beta chain sequence and its context. The sample is drawn from a study of T cell changes during pregnancy in multiple sclerosis. Sequencing was performed with immunoSEQ multiplex PCR; in TCRdb, only in-frame clones are kept and a portion is missing. The sample records 15,000 to 20,000 clones, roughly 90% being singletons. Specimen: CD8+ T cells from peripheral blood mononuclear cells, collected after pregnancy. The TCR sequence derives from a female donor in good health, enrolled as a control in a pregnancy study.

CDR3 region: CAWSFRTGGYTEAFF. DNA for the CDR3: TGTGCCTGGAGCTTTCGGACAGGGGGATATACTGAAGCTTTCTTT. This chain links TRBV30 with TRBJ1-1; 10 nucleotides match TRBD1. The germline gives CDR1 GTSNPN, CDR2 SVGIG (reference sequence). V lost 3 bases, J lost 5 bases, and 9 bases stayed unmatched. The CDR3 sequence is 15 residues long. Variable domain in full (rest from reference TRBV30 and TRBJ1-1): SQTIHQWPATLVQPVGSPLSLECTVEGTSNPNLYWYRQAAGRGLQLLFYSVGIGQISSEVPQNLSASRPQDRQFILSSKKLLLSDSGFYLCAWSFRTGGYTEAFFGQGTRLTVV.